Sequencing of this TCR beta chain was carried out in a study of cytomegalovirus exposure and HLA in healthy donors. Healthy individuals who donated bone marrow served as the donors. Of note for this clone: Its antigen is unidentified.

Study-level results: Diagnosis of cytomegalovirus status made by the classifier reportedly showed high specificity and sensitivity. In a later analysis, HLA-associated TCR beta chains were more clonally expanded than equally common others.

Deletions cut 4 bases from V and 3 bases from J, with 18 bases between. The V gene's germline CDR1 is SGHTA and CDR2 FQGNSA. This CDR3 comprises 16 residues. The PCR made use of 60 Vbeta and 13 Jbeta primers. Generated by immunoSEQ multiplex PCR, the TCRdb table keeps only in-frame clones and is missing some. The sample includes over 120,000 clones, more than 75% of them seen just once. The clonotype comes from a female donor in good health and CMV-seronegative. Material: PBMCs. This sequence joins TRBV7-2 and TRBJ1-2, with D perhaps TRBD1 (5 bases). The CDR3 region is CASSWGGGTLYYGYTF. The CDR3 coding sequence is TGTGCCAGCAGCTGGGGGGGTGGGACGCTTTACTATGGCTACACCTTC.